Listed below are T cell receptor beta chains from one sample, sequenced in a study of T cell responses to AZD1222 COVID-19 vaccine. The data were produced by immunoSEQ multiplex PCR, yet TCRdb's version contains in-frame clones alone and is incomplete. The table lists around 140,000 clones, 70% to 90% of them singletons. The specimen was peripheral blood, collected 28 days after the second AZD1222 dose. All receptors derive from an adult who received the AZD1222 COVID-19 vaccine. Each CDR3 is given with its conserved first and last residue. D genes are given only for firm matches. Rows give clone size only sometimes, using once, few, many, or a class for an expanded clone.

>TRBJ1-1|TRBV16|.|17|.
CASSQLEQGGLSTEAFF
TGTGCCAGCAGCCAATTGGAGCAGGGAGGCCTTAGCACTGAAGCTTTCTTT
>TRBJ2-5|TRBV10-1|TRBD2|17|.
CASSRNAGLAGEETQYF
TGCGCCAGCTCACGAAACGCGGGACTAGCGGGAGAAGAGACCCAGTACTTC
>TRBJ2-1|TRBV14|.|15|.
CASSQFGTLYNEQFF
TGTGCCAGCAGCCAGTTCGGTACTCTCTACAATGAGCAGTTCTTC
>TRBJ2-7|TRBV5-1|TRBD2|17|few
CASSFLSVTSVAYEQYF
TGCGCCAGCAGCTTTTTGTCTGTGACTAGCGTCGCCTACGAGCAGTACTTC
>TRBJ1-5|TRBV12-3/TRBV12-4|TRBD1|13|.
CASSRDSNQPQHF
TGTGCCAGCAGCCGGGACAGCAACCAGCCCCAGCATTTT
>TRBJ2-6|TRBV6-5|TRBD1|15|.
CASSNRGSGANVLTF
TGTGCCAGCAGTAACAGGGGTTCTGGGGCCAACGTCCTGACTTTC
>TRBJ1-6|TRBV18|.|15|.
CASSPSEGGGSPLHF
TGTGCCAGCTCACCATCGGAAGGGGGAGGTTCACCCCTCCACTTT
>TRBJ2-1|TRBV2|.|16|.
CASSPVYPSSYNEQFF
TGTGCCAGCAGTCCGGTTTACCCTAGCTCCTACAATGAGCAGTTCTTC
>TRBJ2-7|TRBV3-1/TRBV3-2|.|12|.
CASSREDYEQYF
TGTGCCAGCAGCCGGGAGGACTACGAGCAGTACTTC
>TRBJ1-1|TRBV4-2|.|13|.
CASSLGTDTEAFF
TGTGCCAGCAGCCTTGGGACGGACACTGAAGCTTTCTTT
>TRBJ1-5|TRBV7-8|.|13|few
CASSLVRDRPQHF
TGTGCCAGCAGCTTAGTACGGGATCGGCCCCAGCATTTT
>TRBJ1-4|TRBV18|.|15|.
CASSPGSATNEKLFF
TGTGCCAGCTCACCCGGGAGCGCAACTAATGAAAAACTGTTTTTT
>TRBJ2-3|TRBV29-1|.|15|.
CSVPPSVGYTDTQYF
TGCAGCGTTCCCCCTTCCGTGGGGTACACAGATACGCAGTATTTT
>TRBJ1-2|TRBV27|.|13|.
CASSFMQGNGYTF
TGTGCCAGCAGTTTCATGCAGGGAAATGGCTACACCTTC
>TRBJ1-2|TRBV6-6|.|13|.
CASSYNRDYGYTF
TGTGCCAGCAGTTACAACAGGGATTATGGCTACACCTTC
>TRBJ2-7|TRBV9|.|13|once
CASSVVQFGEQYF
TGTGCCAGCAGCGTAGTTCAGTTTGGGGAGCAGTACTTC
>TRBJ1-5|TRBV6-4|.|14|.
CASSQTGSNQPQHF
TGTGCCAGCAGCCAGACAGGCAGCAATCAGCCCCAGCATTTT
>TRBJ1-1|TRBV27|TRBD1|13|.
CASSSGTVTEAFF
TGTGCCAGCAGTTCTGGGACAGTCACTGAAGCTTTCTTT
>TRBJ2-7|TRBV6-5|TRBD1|13|.
CAGQGQFSYEQYF
TGTGCCGGTCAGGGACAGTTCTCCTACGAGCAGTACTTC
>TRBJ2-2|TRBV5-4|.|15|.
CASSSMGALAGELFF
TGTGCCAGCAGCTCGATGGGTGCCTTGGCCGGGGAGCTGTTTTTT
>TRBJ2-1|TRBV30|TRBD2|14|.
CAWRPGLAANEQFF
TGTGCCTGGAGGCCGGGACTAGCGGCTAATGAGCAGTTCTTC
>TRBJ2-5|TRBV7-9|.|15|once
CASSYPDLSTETQYF
TGTGCCAGCAGCTACCCAGACTTGTCTACAGAGACCCAGTACTTC
>TRBJ2-7|TRBV7-8|.|15|once
CASSLGRRSSYEQYF
TGTGCCAGCAGCTTGGGCAGGAGGAGCTCCTACGAGCAGTACTTC
>TRBJ1-1|TRBV6-5|TRBD1|16|.
CASSFVQGAGNTEAFF
TGTGCCAGCAGTTTTGTACAGGGGGCAGGAAACACTGAAGCTTTCTTT
>TRBJ2-7|TRBV28|.|16|.
CASSSSGRGAYYEQYF
TGTGCCAGCAGTTCCTCCGGAAGGGGGGCGTATTACGAGCAGTACTTC
>TRBJ1-2|TRBV5-1|.|16|.
CASSLADSATSYGYTF
TGCGCCAGCAGCTTGGCCGACAGCGCCACTAGCTATGGCTACACCTTC
>TRBJ2-7|TRBV30|TRBD2|16|.
CAWSPRGVGPLNEQYF
TGTGCCTGGAGCCCTCGGGGGGTAGGGCCCCTCAACGAGCAGTACTTC
>TRBJ1-1|TRBV11-2|.|11|.
CASSPVNRAFF
TGTGCCAGCAGCCCGGTCAATCGCGCTTTCTTT
>TRBJ2-7|TRBV5-8|TRBD2|13|.
CASRPTGGYEQYF
TGTGCCAGCAGACCCACGGGGGGATACGAGCAGTACTTC
>TRBJ2-3|TRBV11-2|.|15|.
CARRGERARGDTQYF
TGTGCCAGGAGAGGGGAGCGGGCCCGCGGAGATACGCAGTATTTT
>TRBJ2-3|TRBV6-6|.|14|.
CASSYGSGTDTQYF
TGTGCCAGCAGTTATGGTAGCGGCACAGATACGCAGTATTTT
>TRBJ2-1|TRBV6-2/TRBV6-3|.|12|.
CASSLNKAEQFF
TGTGCCAGCAGCCTCAACAAGGCTGAGCAGTTCTTC
>TRBJ2-5|TRBV20-1|TRBD2|17|.
CSASCDGGGTPLETQYF
TGCAGTGCTAGTTGTGATGGCGGGGGAACTCCGCTAGAGACCCAGTACTTC
>TRBJ2-5|TRBV15|.|16|few
CATSNSRMGLEETQYF
TGTGCCACCAGCAACTCCCGGATGGGGTTGGAAGAGACCCAGTACTTC
>TRBJ2-3|TRBV9|TRBD1|15|.
CASSARQGSTDTQYF
TGTGCCAGCAGCGCTCGACAGGGCTCCACAGATACGCAGTATTTT
>TRBJ1-5|TRBV19|TRBD1|18|.
CASEGQGAWIRGNQPQHF
TGTGCCAGTGAGGGACAGGGGGCATGGATTCGGGGGAATCAGCCCCAGCATTTT
>TRBJ2-1|TRBV11-2|.|15|.
CASSEGGLALNEQFF
TGTGCCAGCAGCGAGGGGGGGCTAGCGCTCAATGAGCAGTTCTTC
>TRBJ2-1|TRBV6-6|TRBD1|13|once
CASRDRTYNEQFF
TGTGCCAGCAGGGACAGGACTTACAATGAGCAGTTCTTC
>TRBJ1-4|TRBV28|TRBD1|16|once
CASSRPGQGAGEKLFF
TGTGCCAGCAGCCGACCCGGACAGGGGGCAGGGGAAAAACTGTTTTTT
>TRBJ2-5|TRBV28|.|12|.
CASSFGVETQYF
TGTGCCAGCAGTTTTGGGGTTGAGACCCAGTACTTC
>TRBJ2-5|TRBV7-2|TRBD2|15|.
CASSLQFGGAKTQYF
TGTGCCAGCAGCTTGCAATTCGGGGGGGCAAAGACCCAGTACTTC
>TRBJ2-3|TRBV2|.|13|.
CASKGWRTDTQYF
TGTGCCAGCAAGGGCTGGCGCACAGATACGCAGTATTTT
>TRBJ1-1|TRBV3-1/TRBV3-2|TRBD1|12|.
CASSRGGGEAFF
TGTGCCAGCAGCCGAGGGGGCGGTGAAGCTTTCTTT
>TRBJ2-7|TRBV5-8|.|16|.
CASTQRPLAGTYEQYF
TGTGCCAGCACCCAACGCCCACTGGCAGGCACCTACGAGCAGTACTTC
>TRBJ1-1|TRBV29-1|.|12|.
CSVDGGLTEAFF
TGCAGCGTTGACGGGGGGCTGACTGAAGCTTTCTTT
>TRBJ1-2|TRBV6-5|.|15|.
CASSSTAGAPGGYTF
TGTGCCAGCAGTTCTACGGCCGGGGCCCCGGGGGGCTACACCTTC
>TRBJ2-3|TRBV6-6|.|14|.
CASSYSETSDTQYF
TGTGCCAGCAGTTACTCGGAGACCTCAGATACGCAGTATTTT
>TRBJ2-7|TRBV5-1|.|15|.
CASSLYGGTEDEQYF
TGCGCCAGCAGCTTGTATGGAGGGACGGAGGACGAGCAGTACTTC
>TRBJ1-1|TRBV9|.|14|.
CASSEGRMNTEAFF
TGTGCCAGCAGCGAGGGCAGGATGAACACTGAAGCTTTCTTT
>TRBJ1-1|TRBV19|TRBD1|15|once
CASSIPRGWVTEAFF
TGTGCCAGTAGTATTCCCAGGGGGTGGGTGACTGAAGCTTTCTTT
>TRBJ2-5|TRBV7-4|TRBD2|18|.
CASSQRSTSGRVGETQYF
TGTGCCAGCAGCCAACGCAGCACTAGCGGGAGGGTTGGGGAGACCCAGTACTTC
>TRBJ2-5|TRBV7-6|.|14|.
CASSLGPLQETQYF
TGTGCCAGCAGCCTGGGACCCCTACAAGAGACCCAGTACTTC
>TRBJ2-2|TRBV7-9|.|15|.
CASSLRSANTGELFF
TGTGCCAGCAGCCTTAGGTCGGCGAACACCGGGGAGCTGTTTTTT
>TRBJ1-3|TRBV30|.|12|.
CAWSGDGNTIYF
TGTGCCTGGAGTGGAGACGGAAACACCATATATTTT
>TRBJ1-6|TRBV5-1|TRBD1|16|.
CASSPNPRTGSSPLHF
TGCGCCAGCAGCCCGAACCCTCGGACAGGTTCTTCACCCCTCCACTTT
>TRBJ2-5|TRBV2|.|11|few
CASSFVETQYF
TGTGCCAGCAGTTTTGTCGAGACCCAGTACTTC
>TRBJ1-3|TRBV18|.|15|.
CASSPRDFAGNTIYF
TGTGCCAGCTCACCCAGGGATTTCGCTGGAAACACCATATATTTT